Following are 21 T cell receptor beta chains from one sample sequenced in a study of blood T cell repertoires in COVID-19. Some clones are missing from TCRdb's copy, which holds only in-frame ones; the method was immunoSEQ multiplex PCR. The sample yields approximately 210,000 clones, about 85% seen once. The sample consisted of peripheral blood. The receptor source for this set is an older man with acute or convalescent COVID-19.

J is TRBJ1-1 and V is TRBV11-2; no reliable D call. Trimming cost V 4 bases and J 8 bases, with 17 bases left between them. Germline assignment: CDR1 SGHAT and CDR2 FQNNGV. The CDR3 contains 14 residues. The CDR3 DNA reads as TGTGCCAGCAGCTACTCGACGGTCCCCGGGGAAGCTTTCTTT. This encodes CASSYSTVPGEAFF. Full variable domain (outside the CDR3, taken from reference TRBV11-2 and TRBJ1-1): EAGVAQSPRYKIIEKRQSVAFWCNPISGHATLYWYQQILGQGPKLLIQFQNNGVVDDSQLPKDRFSAERLKGVDSTLKIQPAKLEDSAVYLCASSYSTVPGEAFFGQGTRLTVV.

The CDR3 nucleotides are TGTGCCAGCAGGCCGGGACAGGGGTTTTACAATGAGCAGTTCTTC. The encoded protein is CASRPGQGFYNEQFF. The J gene is TRBJ2-1, the V gene TRBV2; 10 positions agree with TRBD1. The CDR3 length is 15 residues. The V gene end was trimmed by 6 bases and the J gene end by 4 bases; junction bases not matched to a gene: 6. CDR1 is SNHLY, CDR2 FYNNEI, per germline.

The chain has TRBV6-5 and TRBJ2-1, with D perhaps TRBD2 (6 bases). V was shortened by 6 bases and J by 9 bases, with 15 bases between the two germline ends. Germline CDR1 is MNHEY and CDR2 is SVGAGI. The CDR3 spans 13 residues. CDR3 sequence: CASRPGLLGEQFF. CDR3 in DNA: TGTGCCAGCAGACCGGGACTCTTAGGTGAGCAGTTCTTC.

CDR3 bases: TGCGCCAGCAGCTTAGAGCTATTCACCGGGGAGCTGTTTTTT. Amino acid sequence: CASSLELFTGELFF. V and J are TRBV5-1 and TRBJ2-2, with no clear D. This CDR3 contains 14 residues. The V and J ends lost 2 bases and 4 bases respectively, with 9 bases between them. Germline V gene lookup returns CDR1 SGHRS and CDR2 YFSETQ.

V is TRBV7-9 and J is TRBJ2-7; 10 nucleotides match TRBD2. The CDR3 has 15 amino acids. Germline CDR1 SEHNR, CDR2 FQNEAQ (reference sequence). The V and J ends lost 4 bases and 0 bases, in that order; junction bases with no gene match: 3. CDR3 protein: CASSSGLAASYEQYF. CDR3 bases: TGTGCCAGCAGCTCCGGACTAGCGGCCTCCTACGAGCAGTACTTC.

This chain links TRBV11-2 with TRBJ2-7; TRBD2 might be the D (6 bases). Germline V gene lookup returns CDR1 SGHAT and CDR2 FQNNGV. The CDR3 runs 15 residues. V was clipped by 5 bases and J by 0 bases, with 14 bases between them. CDR3 coding DNA: TGTGCCAGCAGCCTAGGGACTCTCAGCTCCTACGAGCAGTACTTC. As protein: CASSLGTLSSYEQYF.

The genes are TRBV7-4 and TRBJ2-1; D perhaps matches TRBD2 (5 bases). There are 12 residues in the CDR3. The germline V gene has CDR1 SGHVT and CDR2 SQSDAQ. Trimming stripped 6 bases from V and 8 bases from J, with 11 bases between. DNA of the CDR3: TGTGCCAGCAGATGGAAGAGGGATGAGCAGTTCTTC. Protein product: CASRWKRDEQFF.

The chain recombines TRBV28 with TRBJ2-3; D is perhaps TRBD1 (6 bases). Germline V gene data show CDR1 as MDHEN and CDR2 as SYDVKM. V lost 5 bases and J lost 6, with 12 bases in between. CDR3 size: 13 residues. The chain's CDR3 is CASSTQGSDTQYF. The CDR3 DNA is TGTGCCAGCAGTACACAGGGTTCCGATACGCAGTATTTT.

This chain links TRBV5-1 with TRBJ2-3; D is possibly TRBD2 (6 bases). The CDR3 covers 17 residues. Trimming removed 0 bases at V and 0 bases at J, with 14 bases between. Germline assignment: CDR1 SGHRS and CDR2 YFSETQ. The CDR3 DNA reads as TGCGCCAGCAGCTTGGGCGGGGCGGGCCCTAGCACAGATACGCAGTATTTT. This sequence encodes CASSLGGAGPSTDTQYF.

The V and J genes are TRBV18 and TRBJ1-6; 7 positions agree with TRBD1. The CDR3 spans 18 residues. V lost 3 bases to trimming and J lost 4 bases; unmatched junction nucleotides: 12. Per the germline V gene, CDR1 is KGHSH and CDR2 is LQKENI. This CDR3 reads CASSPYGQASAYNSPLHF. In nucleotides, the CDR3 is TGTGCCAGCTCACCTTATGGACAGGCGAGTGCGTATAATTCACCCCTCCACTTT.

The chain recombines TRBV7-8 with TRBJ2-7; D not resolved. Germline V gene sequence: CDR1 SGHVS, CDR2 FQNEAQ. The CDR3 extends over 12 amino acids. V shed 5 bases and J shed 2 bases, with 7 bases lying between them. The CDR3 sequence: CASSPQTYEQYF. Written as DNA, the CDR3 is TGTGCCAGCAGCCCACAAACCTACGAGCAGTACTTC.

This clone was observed a handful of times. The chain links TRBV7-9 to TRBJ2-7; TRBD2 agrees at 8 bases. Trimming took 3 bases from V and 1 from J; bases not matched to a gene: 14. Germline V gives CDR1 SEHNR, CDR2 FQNEAQ (reference sequence). The CDR3 has 18 residues. The CDR3 sequence is CASSFLPPSGRGSYEQYF. The CDR3 region has the DNA TGTGCCAGCAGCTTTTTACCCCCCAGCGGGAGAGGGTCCTACGAGCAGTACTTC.

This chain joins TRBV6-5 and TRBJ1-4, with a weak D call TRBD1 (5 bases). There are 14 residues in the CDR3. Germline V gene data show CDR1 as MNHEY and CDR2 as SVGAGI. Deletions cut 0 bases from V and 11 bases from J, with 13 bases between. The CDR3 spells CASSYSGTVGKLFF. CDR3 in DNA: TGTGCCAGCAGTTACTCGGGGACTGTGGGTAAACTGTTTTTT.

The chain has TRBV7-2 and TRBJ1-4; 12 nucleotides line up with TRBD1. Unmatched junction bases numbered 8, after V lost 3 bases and J lost 9 bases. The length of the CDR3 is 16 residues. Germline CDR1 SGHTA, CDR2 FQGNSA. The CDR3 spells CASSLLGTGGVKKLFF. The DNA of the CDR3 is TGTGCCAGCAGCTTGTTAGGGACAGGGGGCGTTAAAAAACTGTTTTTT. Looking up the rest from reference TRBV7-2 and TRBJ1-4 gives the full variable domain: GAGVSQSPSNKVTEKGKDVELRCDPISGHTALYWYRQSLGQGLEFLIYFQGNSAPDKSGLPSDRFSAERTGGSVSTLTIQRTQQEDSAVYLCASSLLGTGGVKKLFFGSGTQLSVL.

The chain joins TRBV27 to TRBJ1-6; 8 nucleotides agree with TRBD1. The CDR3 has 14 amino acids. The germline CDR1 and CDR2 sequences are MNHEY and SMNVEV (reference sequence). With 2 bases clipped from V and 9 bases from J, the junction kept 3 bases outside the gene matches. The CDR3 here is CASSLQGAGSPLHF. The CDR3 DNA sequence: TGTGCCAGCAGTTTACAGGGGGCTGGTTCACCCCTCCACTTT.

The J gene is TRBJ1-2, the V gene TRBV18; D gene ambiguous. The CDR3 runs 14 residues. The V gene's germline CDR1 is KGHSH and CDR2 LQKENI. Trimming shortened V by 0 bases and J by 8 bases, and 13 bases separated the two germline ends. Written as DNA, the CDR3 is TGTGCCAGCTCACCACCGAGGCCCTCCCGCGGCTACACCTTC. Residues: CASSPPRPSRGYTF.

The rearrangement joins TRBV6-5 to TRBJ1-5, with D maybe TRBD1 (6 bases). Germline CDR1 reads MNHEY; CDR2 reads SVGAGI. V lost 8 bases and J 1 base, leaving 12 bases between the germline ends. The CDR3 sequence is 14 residues long. In DNA form, the CDR3 reads TGTGCCAGCTGGAACAGGGTAAGCAATCAGCCCCAGCATTTT. Translation gives CASWNRVSNQPQHF.

The V gene is TRBV28, the J gene TRBJ2-7; 9 bases are a match to TRBD1. This CDR3 contains 15 residues. The V gene end was trimmed by 5 bases and the J gene end by 1 base; junction bases not matched to a gene: 6. Germline-derived CDR1 and CDR2 are MDHEN and SYDVKM. DNA for the CDR3: TGTGCCAGCAGTGAGGGGGGGACAGGGTCCTACGAGCAGTACTTC. It translates to CASSEGGTGSYEQYF.

V usage is TRBV5-1 and J usage is TRBJ2-7, with D perhaps matching TRBD1 (6 bases). V was trimmed by 2 bases and J by 2 bases, leaving 11 bases between them. The CDR3 is made up of 14 amino acids. In germline, CDR1 is SGHRS, CDR2 YFSETQ. The CDR3 sequence: CASSFTGKTYEQYF. CDR3 in DNA: TGCGCCAGCAGCTTTACAGGGAAAACCTACGAGCAGTACTTC.

This chain links TRBV19 with TRBJ2-5, with 7 bases lining up with TRBD1. The CDR3 contains 15 residues. V shed 6 bases and J 7 bases; nucleotides not matched to a gene: 14. The germline V gene has CDR1 LNHDA and CDR2 SQIVND (reference sequence). In DNA, the CDR3 is TGTGCCAGTAGAAGATCCCTAGGACAGGCCGGGACCCAGTACTTC. Translated, it gives CASRRSLGQAGTQYF.

To note about this clone: Distinct nucleotide sequences in the sample also encode this CDR3. The rearrangement links TRBV27 to TRBJ2-6, with no clear D. V lost 3 bases, J lost 1 base, and 4 bases lay in between. This CDR3 is 14 amino acids long. Looked up from germline, CDR1 is MNHEY and CDR2 is SMNVEV (reference sequence). CDR3: CASSFRSGANVLTF. For the CDR3, the DNA is TGTGCCAGCAGTTTTCGGTCTGGGGCCAACGTCCTGACTTTC.